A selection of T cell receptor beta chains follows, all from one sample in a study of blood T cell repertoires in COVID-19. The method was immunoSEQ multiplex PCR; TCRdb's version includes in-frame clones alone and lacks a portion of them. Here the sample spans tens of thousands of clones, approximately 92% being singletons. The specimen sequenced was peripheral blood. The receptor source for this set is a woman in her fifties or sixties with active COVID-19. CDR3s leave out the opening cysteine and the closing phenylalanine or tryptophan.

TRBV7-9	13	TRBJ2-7	ASSLAGLARAEQY
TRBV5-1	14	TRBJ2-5	ASSFRTSPLQETQY
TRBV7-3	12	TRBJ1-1	ASSANRGNTEAF
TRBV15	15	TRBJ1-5	ATSNREGVSGNQPQH
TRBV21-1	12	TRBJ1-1	ASSKAGGLTEAF
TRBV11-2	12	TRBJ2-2	ASSLVRWTGELF
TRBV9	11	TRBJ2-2	ASSSLRWGELF
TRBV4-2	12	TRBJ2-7	ASSRDGGAYEQY
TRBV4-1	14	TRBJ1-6	ASSQELGQGPSPLH
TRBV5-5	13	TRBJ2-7	ASSWHRGRTYEQY
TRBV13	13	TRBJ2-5	ASSPYRSDQETQY
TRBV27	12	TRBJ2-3	ASRGLARADTQY
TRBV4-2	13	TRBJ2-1	ASSHAAAEAHEQF
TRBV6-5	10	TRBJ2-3	ATGLDTDTQY
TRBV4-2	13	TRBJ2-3	ASSQENSVMSTQY
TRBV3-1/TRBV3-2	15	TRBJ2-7	ASSQVRPLAGEVEQY
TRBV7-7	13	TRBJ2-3	ASSLGLAGTDTQY
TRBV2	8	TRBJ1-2	ASSESGYT
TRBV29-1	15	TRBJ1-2	SVEAGQGSPVDYGYT
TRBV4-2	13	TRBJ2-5	ASSQVMGAQETQY
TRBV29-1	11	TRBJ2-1	RGGGWGDNEQF
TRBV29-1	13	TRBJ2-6	SVEFSGAGANVLT
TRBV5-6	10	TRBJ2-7	ASSLRSYEQY
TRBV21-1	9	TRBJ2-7	ARALVDEQY
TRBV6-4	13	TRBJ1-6	ASSGGDRDYSPLH
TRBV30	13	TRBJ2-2	AWTGRRENPGELF
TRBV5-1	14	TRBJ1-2	ASSLGGRPANYGYT
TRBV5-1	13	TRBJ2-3	ASSLGQGVGDTQY
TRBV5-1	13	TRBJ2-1	ASSLGQSPYNEQF
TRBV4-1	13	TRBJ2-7	ASSHSPSGSYEQY
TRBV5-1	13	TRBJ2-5	ASSTGLPIQETQY
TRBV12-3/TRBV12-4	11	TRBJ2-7	ASSSQQGGEQY
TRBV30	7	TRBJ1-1	ACWPEAF
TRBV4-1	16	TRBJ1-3	ASSHSGTGGISGNTIY
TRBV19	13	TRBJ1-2	ASSADSRKGYGYT
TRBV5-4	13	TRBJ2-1	ASSRFEGSYNEQF
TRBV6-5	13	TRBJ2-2	ASRGQGTNTGELF
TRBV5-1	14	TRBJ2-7	ASSLAPGLAAYEQY
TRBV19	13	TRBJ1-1	ASSFSGTGYTEAF
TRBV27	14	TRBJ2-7	ASSVTSGTRDYEQY
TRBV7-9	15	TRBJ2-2	ASSLAGDSQTSGELF
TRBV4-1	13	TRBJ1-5	ASSQASGGNQPQH
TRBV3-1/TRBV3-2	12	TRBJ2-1	ASSHSGSVSEQF
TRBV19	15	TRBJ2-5	ASSIGAGQGWGETQY
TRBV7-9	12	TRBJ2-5	ASSLGSGGETQY
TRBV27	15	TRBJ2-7	ASSPPGLAGDDYEQY
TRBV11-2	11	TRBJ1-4	ASSKPGGEKLF
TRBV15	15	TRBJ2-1	ATSRDEAGSWLNEQF
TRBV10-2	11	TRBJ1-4	ASSEQTGEKLF
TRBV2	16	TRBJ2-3	ASTTGTSGFIIGDTQY